Detailed here is one T cell receptor beta chain. No antigen is known for it. No much larger clone exists at a distance of one base, and base qualities are not known. Participants in the prospective study were aged about 18 to 90 years, lived in under 30 United States geographic areas, and enrolled through a virtual design. To assign participants to cohorts, the prospective study relied on clinical history that participants themselves reported in a screening survey and a study questionnaire. Each participant in the prospective study had whole blood, serum and a nasopharyngeal or oropharyngeal swab collected by mobile phlebotomists. Additional blood draws and questionnaires over an approximately two-month period could optionally be provided by prospective study participants. Before DNA extraction, blood samples from the prospective study were shipped at room temperature or frozen. The immunoSEQ Assay, a bias-controlled multiplex PCR, was used to amplify TCRbeta CDR3 regions from genomic DNA. The study's processing was this. The number of nucleated cells in each sample was estimated by amplification of reference gene primers within the assay. To quantify the absolute abundance of each unique TCRbeta CDR3 rearrangement, sequence reads were collapsed and filtered. For each sample, productive Simpson clonality was calculated as the square root of Simpson's diversity index across productive rearrangements. Here the immuneACCESS table is served through TCRdb, limited to in-frame sequences with V and J called. Missing clones are a known gap in these copies; in checked studies unresolved V genes cover under half, and the rest lacks a known reason. The DNA gave D and trimming, while V, J and clone size come from that table. The sample records about 440,000 clones, nearly 90% of which are singletons. The biggest ten clones account for about 2% of the sample.

This specimen comes from a study of blood T cell repertoires in COVID-19 (dated by TCRdb to the early 2020s). As for the study more broadly: The collaborator samples originated in the United States, Italy and Spain and spanned the acute and convalescent phases of COVID-19. HLA class I and class II types, where available, came from metadata supplied by the sample provider rather than from assay-based typing. Samples came from the ongoing ImmuneRACE study (first 160 participants) plus 1,254 subjects from 6 global collaborators. The repertoires were released in a freely available public database meant as a resource for research on the immune response to SARS-CoV-2. The material from the prospective study consisted of cDNA or gDNA derived from T cells, B-cell-depleted T cells, or PBMCs. Subjects who had been exposed to COVID-19, were actively infected with it, or had recovered from it provided the deeply sampled blood TCRbeta repertoires that made up the dataset. The sample metadata nearly always contained a de-identified subject ID, COVID-19 status, age in years and sex. Study-wide findings and limitations: How much clinical and demographic metadata was included differed by source and by participant, and the metadata was provided uncurated.

V is clipped by 4 bases and J by 6 bases, and the sequence between their germline boundaries is 17 bases long. The germline V gene encodes CDR1 SGHNT and CDR2 YYREEE (reference sequence). CDR3 length: 15 amino acids, cysteine to phenylalanine. Solely the CDR3 DNA is kept, with 45 bases framed from the first base. The chain links TRBV5-4 with TRBJ2-1; TRBD2 is a possible D gene, resting on 5 matching bases. The sequenced sample was PBMCs or T cells enriched from blood (not recorded which). The receptor was derived from a woman between 18 and 29 years old with acute COVID-19. In nucleotide form, the sequence is TGTGCCAGCAGCGTCCTCACTAGGACCGGCAATGAGCAGTTCTTC. Its protein product is CASSVLTRTGNEQFF.